This TCR beta chain appears in the sequencing data of a study of identical twins. General observations from the study: Conclusions came from cross-sectional statistical analysis, not from following the same donors.

In this sample, this clonotype turned up many times. Its antigen is undetermined. The CDR3 covers 18 residues. V was pared by 3 bases and J by 0 bases, with 9 bases of the junction left unmatched. In germline, CDR1 is KGHDR, CDR2 SFDVKD. Unique molecular identifiers were present on cDNA, and template switching added a universal primer site. Each CDR3 protein gets one entry after TCRdb re-called the 5' RACE reads with MiXCR. The data hold hundreds of thousands of distinct CDR3 sequences, with around 6% observed a single time. Healthy Caucasians, and only they, were the donors. The receptor was derived from a man aged 18 to 30 in good health. This chain connects TRBV24-1 to TRBJ2-3; 9 bases align to TRBD2. Sequencing was performed on naive T cells sorted from blood. The CDR3 nucleotides read TGTGCCACCAGTGATCCCCGGCCTAGCGGGACCAGCACAGATACGCAGTATTTT. Translated: CATSDPRPSGTSTDTQYF.